This record looks at one TCR beta chain sequence and its context. Per germline, CDR1 MNHNS and CDR2 SASEGT. V was clipped by 0 bases and J by 2 bases, with 8 bases between them. This CDR3 comprises 15 residues. TCRdb keeps only in-frame clones here, not all; method: immunoSEQ multiplex PCR. The data hold some 100,000 clones, with around 81% observed a single time. The data originate from a study of blood T cell repertoires in COVID-19. Study context: Italy, Spain and the United States were the sources of the convalescent and acute COVID-19 samples. PBMCs, B-cell-depleted T cells, or T cells were the source of the cDNA or gDNA that made up the material.

This receptor was obtained from a human donor in a cohort sampled during active COVID-19. V gene TRBV6-1 combines with J gene TRBJ1-5, with D perhaps TRBD1 (5 bases). Sequenced input: peripheral blood. This chain's CDR3 is CASSEAKGGNQPQHF. For the CDR3, the DNA is TGTGCCAGCAGTGAAGCTAAAGGGGGCAATCAGCCCCAGCATTTT.